The subject of this entry is one TCR beta chain. Germline CDR1 is SGHNT and CDR2 is YYREEE (reference sequence). This CDR3 has 15 amino acids. The junction had 7 bases not matched to a gene; V was cut back by 4 bases and J by 1 base. Assay used: immunoSEQ multiplex PCR; TCRdb lists only in-frame clones, some missing. The sample lists hundreds of thousands of clones, more than 75% occurring once. These data originate in a study of shared T cell receptors in the human thymus. The sample was also linked to a second study, of human thymus T cells. This second study notes: Donors consisted of healthy Finnish infants (having corrective surgery for congenital heart defects). Thymic tissue was derived from resections collected during corrective heart surgery. The authors found apparently biased V and J gene usage in thymic and blood repertoires.

This sequence originates from a boy younger than two with a congenital heart defect. The rearrangement links TRBV5-4 to TRBJ1-1, with 7 bases matching TRBD1. The sample comprised thymocytes. CDR3 amino acids: CASSLGQEKNTEAFF. In DNA, the CDR3 is TGTGCCAGCAGCCTAGGACAGGAGAAGAACACTGAAGCTTTCTTT.